The source of this TCR beta chain is a study of human T cells and chemical hapten exposure. About the study: Patients, predominantly female, presented with alopecia areata, totalis or universalis.

The time point here: pre-sensitization, week 0. As to treatment: therapeutic diphenylcyclopropenone sensitization with weekly scalp DPC. Researchers extracted total RNA from unfractionated whole blood. MiXCR, applied by TCRdb to the RACE reads, yields one record per CDR3 protein. Among under 300,000 distinct CDR3 sequences, about 7.7% were seen once, and the ten largest hold about 1.1%. Germline values: CDR1 MNHEY, CDR2 SVGEGT. V lost 2 bases to trimming and J lost 6 bases, with 13 bases between them. CDR3 length: 14 amino acids. Findings and caveats of the study: Counts of expanded TCRs (at PT1) showed a positive correlation with patch test score. There were significantly more large CDR3 similarity clusters among expanded TCRs than among controls.

This clonotype was recorded a few times. Its specificity is not known. Specimen: whole blood, collected in connection with sensitization to the hapten diphenylcyclopropenone (DPC). This TCR came from a man between 18 and 29 years old with alopecia areata. Some clones in this sample may be carry-over from other donors' samples. This sequence joins TRBV6-2 or TRBV6-3 and TRBJ2-5; D perhaps matches TRBD2 (5 bases). The CDR3 DNA sequence: TGTGCCAGCAGTTACGATGAGGGAATTAAGACCCAGTACTTC. This translates into CASSYDEGIKTQYF.